The 31 T cell receptor beta chains below were found in one sample sequenced in a study of T cells expressing NK-cell markers (dated by TCRdb to 2020 to 2021). The library came from 5' RACE. Sequencer: Illumina HiSeq 2000. TCRdb reprocessed the reads and provides one entry for every CDR3 protein sequence; no DNA is given. This sample's table has entries for about 260,000 distinct CDR3 sequences. The ten largest clones take up 3.5% to 5% of the sample. Material: blood T cells: a sorted CD56 or NKG2C T cell subset, CD4+ or CD8+ T cells, or bulk PBMC T cells (not recorded which). The receptors originated from a woman aged 18-70 years in good health.

The genes are TRBV25-1 and TRBJ2-1; as DNA is missing, the TRBD2 call by TCRdb cannot be tested. The CDR3 has 15 residues. CDR1 and CDR2 (germline): MGHDK, SYGVNS. The CDR3 sequence: CASSEAGQLLARQFF.

The chain joins TRBV20-1 to TRBJ2-5. In germline, CDR1 is DFQATT, CDR2 SNEGSKA (reference sequence). The CDR3 is 11 residues long. The CDR3 sequence: CSATPQETQYF.

The chain links TRBV30 to TRBJ2-2; the TCRdb call, TRBD2, lacks DNA for checking. CDR1 and CDR2 (germline): GTSNPN, SVGIG (reference sequence). The CDR3 extends over 14 amino acids. CDR3 loop: CAWTVLAGTGELFF. Full variable domain (remainder filled in from reference TRBV30 and TRBJ2-2): SQTIHQWPATLVQPVGSPLSLECTVEGTSNPNLYWYRQAAGRGLQLLFYSVGIGQISSEVPQNLSASRPQDRQFILSSKKLLLSDSGFYLCAWTVLAGTGELFFGEGSRLTVL.

The chain is built from TRBV7-2 and TRBJ1-5; without DNA, the TCRdb call of TRBD1 cannot be checked. In germline, CDR1 is SGHTA, CDR2 FQGNSA. The CDR3 runs 14 residues. The CDR3 sequence is CASSTQGFGQPQHF.

The genes are TRBV9 and TRBJ1-1; TCRdb selects TRBD1, and the lack of DNA leaves this call unchecked. The CDR3 length is 13 residues. The germline V gene encodes CDR1 SGDLS and CDR2 YYNGEE. CDR3 region: CASSVGGETEAFF.

The V and J genes are TRBV4-2 and TRBJ2-3; TCRdb's D call, TRBD2, is unchecked because there is no DNA. Per the germline V gene, CDR1 is LGHNA and CDR2 is YNFKEQ. The CDR3 runs to 15 residues. The CDR3: CASSRVLAGTDTQYF.

The chain has TRBV7-2 and TRBJ1-2. CDR1 is SGHTA and CDR2 is FQGNSA in the germline V gene. The CDR3 length is 11 residues. The chain's CDR3 is CASSANYGYTF.

The chain recombines TRBV5-1 with TRBJ2-2. This CDR3 region has 15 residues. Germline V gene sequence: CDR1 SGHRS, CDR2 YFSETQ. The CDR3 protein is CASSLTGWNTGELFF.

The chain combines TRBV20-1 with TRBJ2-5; TCRdb's assignment of TRBD2 cannot be checked, as there is no DNA. The CDR3 consists of 15 residues. Germline V gene sequence: CDR1 DFQATT, CDR2 SNEGSKA (reference sequence). The CDR3 protein is CSASPGLAGGETQYF.

J is TRBJ1-1 and V is TRBV5-1; TCRdb's D call of TRBD1 is untestable without DNA. CDR3 length: 16 amino acids. Germline V CDR1 and CDR2: SGHRS, YFSETQ. The CDR3 is CASKPGQVNMNTEAFF.

The chain joins TRBV12-3 or TRBV12-4 to TRBJ1-5. This CDR3 is built from 15 residues. The CDR3 protein is CASSSLGGGNQPQHF.

The chain employs TRBV7-9 and TRBJ2-2; the TRBD1 assignment by TCRdb is unverifiable without DNA. Germline CDR1 reads SEHNR; CDR2 reads FQNEAQ (reference sequence). The CDR3 is 14 residues long. The CDR3 is CASSLAGRGGELFF.

This chain uses TRBV2 with TRBJ2-3; the D call from TCRdb, TRBD1, cannot be confirmed without DNA. Germline assignment: CDR1 SNHLY and CDR2 FYNNEI. The CDR3 is made up of 14 amino acids. CDR3 sequence reads: CANRQGPSTDTQYF.

The chain recombines TRBV7-3 with TRBJ2-2. The germline V gene has CDR1 SGHTA and CDR2 FQGTGA. CDR3 size: 15 residues. CDR3 loop: CASSLGSTNTGDLFF. Looking up the rest from reference TRBV7-3 and TRBJ2-2 gives the full variable domain: GAGVSQTPSNKVTEKGKYVELRCDPISGHTALYWYRQSLGQGPEFLIYFQGTGAADDSGLPNDRFFAVRPEGSVSTLKIQRTERGDSAVYLCASSLGSTNTGDLFFGEGSRLTVL.

The J gene is TRBJ1-5, the V gene TRBV20-1; as DNA is missing, the TRBD1 call by TCRdb cannot be tested. CDR3 length: 14 amino acids. In germline, CDR1 is DFQATT, CDR2 SNEGSKA (reference sequence). The CDR3 here is CSANKGTGAQPQHF.

This chain links TRBV6-1 with TRBJ1-1. This CDR3 region has 13 residues. The germline V gene encodes CDR1 MNHNS and CDR2 SASEGT. CDR3 in amino acids: CASRAGRRTEAFF.

The chain combines TRBV3-1 with TRBJ2-5. This CDR3 region has 16 residues. The germline CDR1 and CDR2 sequences are LGHDT and YNNKEL (reference sequence). The CDR3 sequence is CASSQDLARNQETQYF.

This chain uses TRBV4-3 with TRBJ2-2. Germline V gene sequence: CDR1 LGHNA, CDR2 YSLEER. The CDR3 extends over 12 amino acids. The CDR3 loop reads CASSQEAGELFF.

This chain uses TRBV4-3 with TRBJ1-4; TCRdb proposes TRBD1, but this gene call is untestable without DNA. CDR1 is LGHNA and CDR2 is YSLEER in the germline V gene. CDR3 length equals 13 residues. The CDR3 is CASSQALQGKLFF.

J is TRBJ2-2 and V is TRBV20-1. CDR1 and CDR2 (germline): DFQATT, SNEGSKA (reference sequence). The CDR3 covers 14 residues. The CDR3 region is CSARNALWTGELFF.

The chain joins TRBV5-5 to TRBJ2-1. CDR3 length equals 16 residues. The germline CDR1 and CDR2 sequences are SGHKS and YYEKEE (reference sequence). CDR3 residues: CASSLDMAVAYNEQFF.

The J gene is TRBJ2-5, the V gene TRBV29-1; the D gene TCRdb calls, TRBD1, cannot be checked with no DNA. Germline loops: CDR1 SQVTM, CDR2 ANQGSEA. The CDR3 runs to 13 residues. This CDR3 reads CSVGGTGKETQYF.

The chain has TRBV29-1 and TRBJ2-5; TCRdb gives TRBD1 as the D gene, but with no DNA this cannot be confirmed. Germline V gives CDR1 SQVTM, CDR2 ANQGSEA. The length of the CDR3 is 12 residues. The CDR3 here is CSWYNRQETQYF.

CDR3 sequence reads: CASRQRTSGRNIQYF. The rearrangement joins TRBV6-1 to TRBJ2-4; TCRdb proposes TRBD2, but this gene call is untestable without DNA. The length of the CDR3 is 15 residues. The V gene's germline CDR1 is MNHNS and CDR2 SASEGT.

The chain links TRBV6-5 to TRBJ2-1; TCRdb proposes TRBD2, but this gene call is untestable without DNA. The CDR3 has 15 amino acids. Germline-derived CDR1 and CDR2 are MNHEY and SVGAGI. The CDR3 here is CASRLAGGPYNEQFF.

The chain employs TRBV15 and TRBJ2-1; TCRdb gives TRBD1 as the D gene, but with no DNA this cannot be confirmed. The CDR3 is 16 residues long. Germline V gene lookup returns CDR1 LNHNV and CDR2 YYDKDF (reference sequence). The CDR3 sequence is CATSEGRWKGADEQFF.

The chain has TRBV6-1 and TRBJ1-2; absent DNA, TCRdb's TRBD1 call cannot be checked. The CDR3 length is 15 residues. From germline, CDR1 is MNHNS and CDR2 SASEGT. CDR3 sequence: CASSDIAQGGFGYTF.

The chain combines TRBV7-2 with TRBJ2-5; TCRdb proposes TRBD2, but this gene call is untestable without DNA. Per germline, CDR1 SGHTA and CDR2 FQGNSA. This CDR3 comprises 16 residues. Here the CDR3 reads CASSPRLAGLQETQYF.

The chain employs TRBV6-5 and TRBJ1-4; the TCRdb call, TRBD1, lacks DNA for checking. The CDR3 has 19 amino acids. CDR1 and CDR2 (germline): MNHEY, SVGAGI. CDR3 residues: CASSYSIARTGNLNEKLFF.

The J gene is TRBJ2-1, the V gene TRBV20-1. CDR3 length: 12 amino acids. Germline V gene sequence: CDR1 DFQATT, CDR2 SNEGSKA (reference sequence). The CDR3 region is CSAAGRNNEQFF.

This chain links TRBV4-2 with TRBJ1-3; the D gene TCRdb calls, TRBD1, cannot be checked with no DNA. Germline V gives CDR1 LGHNA, CDR2 YNFKEQ. The CDR3 is 14 residues long. The CDR3 sequence: CASSQPGAGNTIYF.